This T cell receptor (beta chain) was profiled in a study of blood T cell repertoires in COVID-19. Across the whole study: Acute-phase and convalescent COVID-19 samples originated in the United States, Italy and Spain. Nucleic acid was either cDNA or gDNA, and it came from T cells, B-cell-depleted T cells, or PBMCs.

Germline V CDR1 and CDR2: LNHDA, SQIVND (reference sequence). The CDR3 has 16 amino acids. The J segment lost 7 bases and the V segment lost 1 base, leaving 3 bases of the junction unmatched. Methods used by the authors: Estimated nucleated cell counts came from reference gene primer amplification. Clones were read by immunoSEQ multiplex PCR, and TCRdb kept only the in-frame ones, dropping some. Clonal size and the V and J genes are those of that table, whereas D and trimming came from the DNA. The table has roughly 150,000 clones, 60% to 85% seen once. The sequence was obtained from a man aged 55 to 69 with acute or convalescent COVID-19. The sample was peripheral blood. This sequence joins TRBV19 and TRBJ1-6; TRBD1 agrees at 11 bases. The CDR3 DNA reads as TGTGCCAGTAGTATAGGCGGGACAGGGGGAAATTCACCCCTCCACTTT. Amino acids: CASSIGGTGGNSPLHF.